This T cell receptor beta chain appears in the sequencing data of a study of cytomegalovirus exposure and HLA in healthy donors. Only one count was recorded for this clone. Use of 60 Vbeta and 13 Jbeta primers characterized the PCR. Using immunoSEQ multiplex PCR, the repertoire was profiled, and TCRdb retains in-frame clones only, with some absent. The sample has 85,000 to 130,000 clones; about 79% are singletons. Germline lookup yields CDR1 KGHSH and CDR2 LQKENI. V was clipped by 2 bases and J by 0 bases, with 5 bases between them. The CDR3 loop spans 14 amino acids. This receptor was identified in a female donor in good health and CMV-seropositive. This chain joins TRBV18 and TRBJ2-1; D not resolved. Sequencing was performed on PBMCs. The CDR3 region is CASSPGTSYNEQFF. CDR3 bases: TGTGCCAGCTCACCAGGCACCTCCTACAATGAGCAGTTCTTC.